The clone carrying this T cell receptor beta chain was seen many times. Antigen: not known. This sample stems from a study of T-cell reconstitution after alpha-beta-depleted transplantation in children. Broader study findings: Diversity and T-cell counts at one year after transplant derived mostly from new T cells.

Unique molecular identifiers were used to barcode this TCRbeta library. MiXCR was run by TCRdb on the PCR reads, yielding one entry per CDR3 protein. This table holds a few hundred thousand distinct CDR3 sequences, approximately 7.3% found once. This specimen was peripheral blood, taken 360 days after TCRalphabeta/CD19-depleted stem cell transplant. The source is a female patient aged 2-9 years who had a stem cell transplant for Fanconi anemia, so the T cells may come from the graft donor.

The CDR3 DNA reads TGTGCCAGCTCACCATTACGAAGTAGATCCTACAATGAGCAGTTCTTC. Translating gives CASSPLRSRSYNEQFF. The chain carries TRBV18 and TRBJ2-1, with no clear D. CDR1 and CDR2 from the germline V gene are KGHSH and LQKENI. This CDR3 has 16 residues. V gave up 2 bases and J gave up 1 base, with 12 bases separating them. Full variable domain (outside the CDR3, taken from reference TRBV18 and TRBJ2-1): NAGVMQNPRHLVRRRGQEARLRCSPMKGHSHVYWYRQLPEEGLKFMVYLQKENIIDESGMPKERFSAEFPKEGPSILRIQQVVRGDSAAYFCASSPLRSRSYNEQFFGPGTRLTVL.